This record concerns one T cell receptor (beta chain) sequence. Its antigen remains unidentified. Per-nucleotide qualities are absent, and no much larger clonotype sits a single base away. The cohort was made up of 666 healthy bone marrow donors. Cohort members were all nominally healthy when sampled, although unrecorded immune exposures were likely present. The donor tested CMV seronegative and was one of the 352 seronegative cohort members. A peripheral blood sample was collected from each donor, and TCR beta sequencing was performed on peripheral blood mononuclear cells. Genomic DNA extraction from the blood cell samples was performed with the Qiagen DNeasy Blood Extraction Kit. The germline V end is reduced by 6 bases and the J end by 7 bases; junction bases left unmatched: 6. CDR1 and CDR2 are drawn from the germline V gene: SNHLY, FYNNEI. Its CDR3 holds 15 amino acids, cysteine through phenylalanine. Of all the DNA, just the CDR3 is kept, 45 bases in frame from base 1.

This sample was included in a study of cytomegalovirus exposure and HLA in healthy donors (TCRdb year 2017). In terms of the full investigation: According to an earlier analysis of 587 of the donors, about 179 million T cells yielded 100 million or so unique TCR beta sequences and about 280 Gb of sequence data. An early release covering roughly 640 HLA-typed donors comprised about 320 gigabases of sequencing data and around 85 million unique TCR sequences. Of the 300 to 500 genotyped donors, less than 90% were placed in the genetic ancestry cluster associated with self-reported Caucasian donors. The study aimed to test whether signatures of past pathogen exposure could be identified by cataloging public T cell receptors. The study profiled the T cell repertoires of hundreds of subjects by immunosequencing and related them to cytomegalovirus serostatus. Along with the approximately 670-subject first cohort, a separate validation cohort of over 90 different subjects was used. To predict cytomegalovirus infection status, the study brought together high-throughput TCR immunosequencing, statistical association of individual TCRs with disease status, and machine learning. To study patterns of TCR occurrence, a later analysis re-analyzed previously published TCR beta repertoires from several hundred donors and added high-resolution HLA genotyping. The later analysis used no new phenotypic data to find candidate immune exposures, relying instead on TCR beta sequences and their occurrence across donors. An earlier analysis of nearly 600 of the donors applied high-throughput TCR beta sequencing to assess whether each TCR beta V gene segment acted as functional or pseudogenic. Alongside the repertoire data, information on donor age, sex, ethnicity and CMV serostatus was compiled. A later genetic analysis used genome-wide SNP genotypes for about 55% of the 666 donors, treating that subset as a discovery cohort. All discovery cohort repertoires had been generated using a single sequencing platform. Both class I and class II loci were covered by HLA typing, at four-digit resolution. Typing coverage varied by locus: about 620-630 donors for A, B, C, DRB1 and DQB1; about 520 for DQA1; some 610 for DPA1; under 490 for DPB1. Several DR-DQ haplotypes were treated as single units for association and clustering because of strong linkage in the cohort. Among about 390 genotyped donors of the cohort, an average of approximately 250,000 unique TCR beta nucleotide sequences were sequenced per donor, roughly 20% of them non-productive.

The library was built by means of the immunoSEQ multiplex PCR assay. A mixture of 60 forward primers for TCR Vbeta segments and 13 reverse primers for TCR Jbeta segments was used in the multiplex PCR. The CDR3 region of rearranged TCR beta genes was amplified from genomic DNA by a multiplex PCR assay. On the Illumina HiSeq System, the amplified TCR beta libraries were sequenced as 87-base-pair reads. The authors processed their data as follows. A later analysis tallied 70 million to 100 million unique TCR beta chains across the 600 to 700 repertoires, and around 12 million of those chains were shared by two or more donors. Raw reads were error-corrected and collapsed into unique sequences with a nearest-neighbor algorithm that merged closely related sequences to remove PCR and sequencing errors. Alignment of CDR3 sequences to IMGT reference sequences was used to assign V, D and J gene segments. For a sequence to be retained, a match of at least six nucleotides was required to both a V gene segment and a J gene segment. A rearrangement was called productive if the CDR3 had no stop codons and remained in frame with V and J, and every other rearrangement was called non-productive. CDR3 was defined according to IMGT convention as the region running from the second conserved V-encoded cysteine to the conserved J-encoded phenylalanine. In an earlier analysis of around 600 of the donors, sequences lacking an unambiguous match to a single V gene segment were excluded. An earlier analysis of a few hundred of the donors classified V segments as functional when productive rearrangements were above 56.7% and as segregating when the standard deviation between donors was above 5%. A statistical classification framework was developed to diagnose cytomegalovirus status using the catalog of TCR beta chain sequences. In a later analysis, V and J genes were assigned by comparing TCR nucleotide sequences against IMGT/GENE-DB human TR gene sequences. Using the TCRdist pipeline, a later analysis assigned CDR3 sequences along with most-parsimonious VDJ recombination scenarios. In a later analysis, every TCR beta chain was defined by the combination of its CDR3 amino acid sequence and its V-gene family, and reads without a unique V-gene family were dropped. A later analysis removed roughly 590 highly shared, low-generation-probability nucleotide sequences to deal with suspected cross-contamination and a sequencing artifact. For each public chain, a later analysis derived a clonal expansion index from normalized ranks of inferred template counts within each repertoire. Generation probabilities in a later analysis came from a VDJ recombination model fitted to out-of-frame rearrangements, and those results were checked against IGoR. In a later analysis, TCR-TCR, TCR-HLA and TCR-CMV co-occurrence was scored with hypergeometric tests, and a repertoire-size bias correction was applied to TCR pairs. A later analysis estimated false discovery rates by permuting HLA or CMV assignments 20 times. In a later analysis, co-occurring TCRs were grouped with DBSCAN, and TCRdist sequence similarity was added when clustering was performed within HLA-allele-positive subsets. For co-occurrence clustering, repertoires with fewer than 30,000 or more than 120,000 public chains were excluded, along with a handful of repertoires with anomalous nucleotide sharing. TCRdb stores this immuneACCESS table with in-frame sequences only. Part of the clones is absent; in the studies checked, under half of the shortfall reflects unresolved V genes, and no reason is known for the rest. V and J calls and clone size are as listed in that table; D and trimming were resolved from the DNA. For this sample the table gives 90,000 to 150,000 clones, of which 75% to 90% were detected only once. The ten largest clones add up to 0.24% of the sample.

Overall results and qualifications from the work: The earlier analysis of 587 of the donors excluded some 15 rarely observed V segments, including chromosome 9 orphons, because counts were too low. According to a later analysis, most CMV-associated TCR beta chains appeared to be HLA-restricted, and the HLA associations seemed to be driven largely by CMV exposure. In a later analysis, several top co-occurrence clusters were reported to appear linked to parvovirus B19, influenza, CMV and Epstein-Barr virus. The 87-base-pair reads could not distinguish some IMGT-functional V segments, including TRBV6-2 and TRBV6-3, so those segments were excluded. A group of highly shared sequence variants was considered likely to be a technical artifact of the sequencing pipeline. Assigning TCR associations to individual alleles was difficult when HLA alleles, especially DR and DQ, strongly co-occurred. In this cohort, only TCR beta chains were sequenced, and detectable features were limited by the absence of alpha or paired-chain data. According to a later genetic analysis, donors in an Asian-associated ancestry cluster had fewer N-insertions in productive TCRs than the roughly 670-donor mean. In a later analysis, the rate of TCR association differed among HLA loci, with DRB1 alleles having the most associated TCRs and HLA-C alleles having the fewest. The classifier was reported to diagnose cytomegalovirus status with high specificity and sensitivity in both the original and validation cohorts. It was suggested by the authors that the approach could potentially be generalized to other disease states and immunological phenotypes. Correlated functional status among segregating V segments might be attributable to linkage disequilibrium, but an unknown experimental factor could not be ruled out. Roughly uniform sequencing depth across donors was assumed in presence/absence analyses, although this assumption may not hold. While some public TCRs were present in many individuals, most TCR sequences turned up only very rarely across donors. A further reported finding was that TCR beta sequences accurately predicted the HLA-A and HLA-B alleles for most subjects in the first cohort. At a false discovery rate of 0.05, a later analysis linked roughly 17,000 TCR beta sequences to specific HLA alleles. An earlier analysis of approximately 600 of the donors showed that most TCR beta V segments appeared in productive rearrangements either about 87% or about 30% of the time, which broadly matched IMGT annotations. A few of the identified cytomegalovirus-associated TCR beta chains were confirmed in vitro to be specific for cytomegalovirus antigens. In the study, some 180 TCR beta chains were listed as associated with cytomegalovirus. HLA typing was unavailable for some donors at each locus, so association tests used only the typed subset. An association between a missense DCLRE1C variant and V-gene and J-gene trimming of TCR beta chains was found in a later genetic analysis and replicated in an independent cohort. In a later analysis, HLA-associated TCR beta chains showed more clonal expansion and lower generation probabilities than non-associated chains that were equally common. CMV serostatus was the only immune exposure information available for the cohort.

Input material: PBMCs. The sequence was collected from a man between 50 and 59 years old in good health and CMV-seronegative. Recombination linked TRBV2 to TRBJ2-1; TRBD2 aligns with 13 central bases. For the CDR3, the sequence is CASSPTSGRWNEQFF. The nucleotide sequence reads TGTGCCAGCAGCCCGACTAGCGGGAGGTGGAATGAGCAGTTCTTC. With all but the CDR3 taken from the reference TRBV2 and TRBJ2-1 genes, the full variable domain is: EPEVTQTPSHQVTQMGQEVILRCVPISNHLYFYWYRQILGQKVEFLVSFYNNEISEKSEIFDDQFSVERPDGSNFTLKIRSTKLEDSAMYFCASSPTSGRWNEQFFGPGTRLTVL.